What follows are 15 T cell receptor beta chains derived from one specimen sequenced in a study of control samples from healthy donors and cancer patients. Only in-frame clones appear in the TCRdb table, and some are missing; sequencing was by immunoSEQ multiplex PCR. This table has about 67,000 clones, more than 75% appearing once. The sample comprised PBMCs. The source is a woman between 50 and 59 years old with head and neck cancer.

The CDR3 bases are TGTGCCAGCAGCTCAACAGGGACTAGGAACACTGAAGCTTTCTTT. This encodes CASSSTGTRNTEAFF. V usage is TRBV9 and J usage is TRBJ1-1, with a tentative D call TRBD1 (6 bases). Trimming removed 4 bases at V and 1 base at J, with 14 bases between. The CDR3 has 15 residues. CDR1 and CDR2 from the germline V gene are SGDLS and YYNGEE. The full variable domain, completed using reference TRBV9 and TRBJ1-1, is DSGVTQTPKHLITATGQRVTLRCSPRSGDLSVYWYQQSLDQGLQFLIQYYNGEERAKGNILERFSAQQFPDLHSELNLSSLELGDSALYFCASSSTGTRNTEAFFGQGTRLTVV.

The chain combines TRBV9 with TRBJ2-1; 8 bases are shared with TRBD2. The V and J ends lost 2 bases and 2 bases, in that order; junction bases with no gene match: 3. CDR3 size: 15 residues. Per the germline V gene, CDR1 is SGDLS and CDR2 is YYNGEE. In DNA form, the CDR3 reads TGTGCCAGCAGCGTCCTAGCGGGCACCTACAATGAGCAGTTCTTC. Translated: CASSVLAGTYNEQFF.

CDR3 residues: CASSLAGGSYNSPLHF. Here the CDR3 DNA reads TGCGCCAGCAGCTTGGCAGGGGGCTCCTATAATTCACCCCTCCACTTT. J is TRBJ1-6 and V is TRBV5-1; 7 bases match TRBD1. The length of the CDR3 is 16 residues. V trimming: 0 bases; J trimming: 0 bases; junction bases outside the gene matches: 0. Germline V gene data show CDR1 as SGHRS and CDR2 as YFSETQ.

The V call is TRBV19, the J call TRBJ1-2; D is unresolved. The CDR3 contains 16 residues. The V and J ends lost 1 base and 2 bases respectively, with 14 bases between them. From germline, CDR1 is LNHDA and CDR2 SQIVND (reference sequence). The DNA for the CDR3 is TGTGCCAGTAGTATAGTCCCCATGGGAGGAAACTATGGCTACACCTTC. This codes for CASSIVPMGGNYGYTF. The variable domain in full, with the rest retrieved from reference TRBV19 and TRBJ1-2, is DGGITQSPKYLFRKEGQNVTLSCEQNLNHDAMYWYRQDPGQGLRLIYYSQIVNDFQKGDIAEGYSVSREKKESFPLTVTSAQKNPTAFYLCASSIVPMGGNYGYTFGSGTRLTVV.

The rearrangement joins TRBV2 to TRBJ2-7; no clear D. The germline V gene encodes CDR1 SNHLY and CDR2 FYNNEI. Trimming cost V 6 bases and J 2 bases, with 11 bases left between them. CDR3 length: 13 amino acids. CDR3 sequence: CASRGRPAYEQYF. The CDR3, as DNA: TGTGCCAGCAGGGGCCGGCCTGCCTACGAGCAGTACTTC.

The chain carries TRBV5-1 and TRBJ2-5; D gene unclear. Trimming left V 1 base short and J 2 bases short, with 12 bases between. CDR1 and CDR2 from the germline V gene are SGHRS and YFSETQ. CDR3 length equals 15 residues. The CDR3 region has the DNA TGCGCCAGCAGCTTGAGGCCTACTGGGCAAGAGACCCAGTACTTC. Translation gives CASSLRPTGQETQYF.

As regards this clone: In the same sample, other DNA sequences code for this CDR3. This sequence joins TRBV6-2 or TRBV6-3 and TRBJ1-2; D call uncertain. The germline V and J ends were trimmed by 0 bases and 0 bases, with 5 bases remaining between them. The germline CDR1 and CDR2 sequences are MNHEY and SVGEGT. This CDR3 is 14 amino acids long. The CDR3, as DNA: TGTGCCAGCAGTTACTCGGGAACTAACTATGGCTACACCTTC. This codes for CASSYSGTNYGYTF.

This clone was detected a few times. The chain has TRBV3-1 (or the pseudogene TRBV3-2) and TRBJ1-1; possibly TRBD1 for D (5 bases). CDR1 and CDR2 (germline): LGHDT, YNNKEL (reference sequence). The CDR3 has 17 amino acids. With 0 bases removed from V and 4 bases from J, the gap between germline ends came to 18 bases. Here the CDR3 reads CASSQDRERGRGTEAFF. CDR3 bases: TGTGCCAGCAGCCAAGATCGTGAAAGGGGTAGAGGCACTGAAGCTTTCTTT.

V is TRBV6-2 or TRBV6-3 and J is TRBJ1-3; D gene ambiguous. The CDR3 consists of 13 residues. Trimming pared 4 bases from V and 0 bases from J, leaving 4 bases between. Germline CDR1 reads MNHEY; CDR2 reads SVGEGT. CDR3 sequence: CASSWGSGNTIYF. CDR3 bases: TGTGCCAGCAGTTGGGGCTCTGGAAACACCATATATTTT.

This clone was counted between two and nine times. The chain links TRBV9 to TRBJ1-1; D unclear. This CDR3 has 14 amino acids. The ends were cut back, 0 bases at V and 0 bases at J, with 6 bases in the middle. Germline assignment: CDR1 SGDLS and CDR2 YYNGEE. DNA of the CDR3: TGTGCCAGCAGCGTAGGTTTGATGAACACTGAAGCTTTCTTT. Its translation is CASSVGLMNTEAFF.

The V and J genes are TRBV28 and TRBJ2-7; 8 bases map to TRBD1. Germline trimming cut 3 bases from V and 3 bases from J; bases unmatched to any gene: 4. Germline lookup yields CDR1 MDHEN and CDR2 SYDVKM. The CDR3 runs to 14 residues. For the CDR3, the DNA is TGTGCCAGCAGTTTGGACAGGGACGGCTACGAGCAGTACTTC. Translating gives CASSLDRDGYEQYF.

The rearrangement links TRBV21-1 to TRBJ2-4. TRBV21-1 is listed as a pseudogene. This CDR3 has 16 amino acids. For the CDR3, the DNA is TGTGCCAGCAGCTTAAATCTCAGGGGGGGAAGAAACATTCAGTACTTC. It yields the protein CASSLNLRGGRNIQYF.

CDR3 residues: CASSVQGAAGNTIYF. The CDR3 nucleotides are TGCGCCAGCAGTGTTCAGGGGGCTGCCGGAAACACCATATATTTT. The rearrangement links TRBV10-2 to TRBJ1-3, with 8 bases that match TRBD1. This CDR3 region has 15 residues. Germline V gene data show CDR1 as WSHSY and CDR2 as SAAADI. Unmatched junction bases numbered 6, after V lost 4 bases and J lost 4 bases.

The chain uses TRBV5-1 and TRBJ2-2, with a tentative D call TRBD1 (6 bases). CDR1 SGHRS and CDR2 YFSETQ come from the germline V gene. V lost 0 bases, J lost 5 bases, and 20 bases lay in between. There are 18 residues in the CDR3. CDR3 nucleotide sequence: TGCGCCAGCAGCTTGGAGAGTTCTCAGGGGATACGAACCGGGGAGCTGTTTTTT. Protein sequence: CASSLESSQGIRTGELFF.

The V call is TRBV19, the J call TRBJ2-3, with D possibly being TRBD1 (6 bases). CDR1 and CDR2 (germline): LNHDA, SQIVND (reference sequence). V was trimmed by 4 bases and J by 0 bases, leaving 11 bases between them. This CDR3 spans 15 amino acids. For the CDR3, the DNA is TGTGCCAGTAGTACGACGGGACAAAGCACAGATACGCAGTATTTT. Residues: CASSTTGQSTDTQYF.